The 8 T cell receptor beta chains below were found in one sample sequenced in a study of cytomegalovirus exposure and HLA in healthy donors. Here immunoSEQ multiplex PCR was the method, and the copy in TCRdb shows in-frame clones only, minus some. The sample includes about 200,000 clones, around nine tenths of them seen just once. The sample comprised PBMCs. The receptors derive from a woman aged 18-29 years in good health and CMV-seropositive.

The V and J genes are TRBV13 and TRBJ2-7; 11 bases fit TRBD2. The CDR3 is made up of 16 amino acids. V trimming: 5 bases; J trimming: 3 bases; junction bases outside the gene matches: 9. CDR1 PRHDT and CDR2 FYEKMQ come from the germline V gene (reference sequence). The CDR3 loop reads CASSPSTSGRNYEQYF. CDR3 in DNA: TGTGCCAGCAGCCCCTCTACTAGCGGGAGAAACTACGAGCAGTACTTC.

On this clone: A junction end diverges from the germline sequence, so it may reflect a read error. This sequence joins TRBV6-5 and TRBJ1-1; the D gene is possibly TRBD1 (5 bases). The germline V gene encodes CDR1 MNHEY and CDR2 SVGAGI. The CDR3 is 14 amino acids. CDR3 DNA: TGTGCTAGCAATAGGGTGGACATGAACACTGAAGCTTTCTTT. Residues: CASNRVDMNTEAFF.

The chain has TRBV7-8 and TRBJ2-2; TRBD2 might be the D (6 bases). Looked up from germline, CDR1 is SGHVS and CDR2 is FQNEAQ. The CDR3 contains 15 residues. V was trimmed by 4 bases and J by 8 bases, leaving 17 bases between them. Written as DNA, the CDR3 is TGTGCCAGCAGCTCACTCGTACTAGCAAGGGGGGAGCTGTTTTTT. Its translation: CASSSLVLARGELFF.

The V and J genes are TRBV9 and TRBJ1-2; D is ambiguous. From germline, CDR1 is SGDLS and CDR2 YYNGEE. Trimming cost V 2 bases and J 3 bases, with 14 bases left between them. The CDR3 runs 15 residues. The CDR3 nucleotides are TGTGCCAGCAGCGTCGCGATGATAAAAGACTATGGCTACACCTTC. Amino acids: CASSVAMIKDYGYTF.

In this sample, this clone turned up once. This CDR3 reads CASRGTIGIPYEQYF. The CDR3 DNA reads TGCGCCAGCAGGGGTACTATCGGTATTCCCTACGAGCAGTACTTC. The chain carries TRBV10-2 and TRBJ2-7; D ambiguous. Looked up from germline, CDR1 is WSHSY and CDR2 is SAAADI. Trimming left V 6 bases short and J 2 bases short, with 17 bases between. The CDR3 is 15 amino acids.

V gene TRBV4-1 combines with J gene TRBJ1-3; TRBD1 might be the D (5 bases). The V gene lost 2 bases and the J gene lost 2 bases, with 13 bases spanning the gap. Germline CDR1 is MGHRA and CDR2 is YSYEKL. This CDR3 has 16 residues. The CDR3: CASSQLLGGAGNTIYF. Here the CDR3 DNA reads TGCGCCAGCAGCCAATTACTAGGAGGGGCTGGAAACACCATATATTTT.

The V and J genes are TRBV29-1 and TRBJ2-7; TRBD1 might be the D (5 bases). This CDR3 has 13 residues. The V gene lost 6 bases and the J gene lost 1 base, with 13 bases spanning the gap. CDR1 SQVTM and CDR2 ANQGSEA come from the germline V gene. CDR3 in amino acids: CSVHTGRSYEQYF. The CDR3, as DNA: TGCAGCGTCCACACAGGCCGATCCTACGAGCAGTACTTC.

The V gene is TRBV18, the J gene TRBJ2-7, with 14 nucleotides matching TRBD2. The CDR3 has 16 amino acids. Germline CDR1 is KGHSH and CDR2 is LQKENI. V shed 0 bases, J shed 5 bases, and the junction held 3 bases outside the gene matches. The CDR3 coding sequence is TGTGCCAGCTCACCACCGGGACTAGCGGGAGCAAACGAGCAGTACTTC. As protein: CASSPPGLAGANEQYF. The full variable domain, its missing parts supplied by reference TRBV18 and TRBJ2-7, is NAGVMQNPRHLVRRRGQEARLRCSPMKGHSHVYWYRQLPEEGLKFMVYLQKENIIDESGMPKERFSAEFPKEGPSILRIQQVVRGDSAAYFCASSPPGLAGANEQYFGPGTRLTVT.